Below are 8 T cell receptor beta chains sequenced from a single sample in a study of technical replicates of blood from several donors. Generated by immunoSEQ multiplex PCR, the TCRdb table keeps only in-frame clones and is missing some. The table shows 75,000 to 100,000 clones, with roughly 96% occurring only once. The specimen sequenced was T cells isolated from PBMCs. The receptors stem from a human donor in good health.

The chain couples TRBV5-6 to TRBJ2-5; 8 bases align to TRBD1. The germline V gene encodes CDR1 SGHDT and CDR2 YYEEEE. The CDR3 is made up of 14 amino acids. Unmatched junction bases numbered 6, after V lost 3 bases and J lost 5 bases. CDR3 in DNA: TGTGCCAGCAGCTATCAGGGGGCGCGGGAGACCCAGTACTTC. As protein: CASSYQGARETQYF.

The CDR3 coding sequence is TGCAGCACCCGGGACACCCCCTACGAGCAGTACTTC. Its protein is CSTRDTPYEQYF. J is TRBJ2-7 and V is TRBV29-1, with D perhaps matching TRBD1 (6 bases). Germline assignment: CDR1 SQVTM and CDR2 ANQGSEA. This CDR3 is built from 12 residues. V was cut by 8 bases and J by 2 bases, with 13 bases left in between.

This chain links TRBV6-6 with TRBJ1-1; possible D gene TRBD1, 6 bases. Per the germline V gene, CDR1 is MNHNY and CDR2 is SVGAGI (reference sequence). The CDR3 runs 14 residues. V shed 5 bases and J shed 1 base, with 11 bases lying between them. The CDR3 DNA follows: TGTGCCAGCAGTCCACCGACAGGGAACACTGAAGCTTTCTTT. Protein: CASSPPTGNTEAFF.

V gene TRBV7-2 combines with J gene TRBJ2-7; 10 positions agree with TRBD2. The CDR3 contains 16 residues. Germline V gene lookup returns CDR1 SGHTA and CDR2 FQGNSA. The J segment lost 0 bases and the V segment lost 1 base, leaving 3 bases of the junction unmatched. CDR3 bases: TGTGCCAGCAGCTTAGGTAGCGGGGGGAGCTCCTACGAGCAGTACTTC. Translation: CASSLGSGGSSYEQYF.

The chain employs TRBV19 and TRBJ2-6; D is undetermined. The V gene lost 0 bases and the J gene lost 2 bases, with 11 bases spanning the gap. The CDR3 sequence is 17 residues long. The germline V gene encodes CDR1 LNHDA and CDR2 SQIVND (reference sequence). CDR3: CASSIDRIQTGANVLTF. The CDR3 DNA reads as TGTGCCAGTAGTATAGACAGGATTCAGACTGGGGCCAACGTCCTGACTTTC.

The V gene is TRBV30, the J gene TRBJ2-7, with TRBD2 matching over 9 bases. The germline CDR1 and CDR2 sequences are GTSNPN and SVGIG (reference sequence). The CDR3 has 13 amino acids. With V trimmed by 5 bases and J by 12 bases, 14 bases remained unmatched. Here the CDR3 DNA reads TGTGCCTGGCTAGCGGGGCCCCACGGTGCTGGGTACTTC. Encoded protein: CAWLAGPHGAGYF.

This chain connects TRBV10-3 to TRBJ2-1, with 9 bases identical to TRBD1. The germline CDR1 and CDR2 sequences are ENHRY and SYGVKD. The CDR3 has 15 amino acids. V gave up 2 bases and J gave up 7 bases; unmatched junction bases: 6. The CDR3 DNA follows: TGTGCCATCAGTGAGGGGACAGGGAACCTTAATGAGCAGTTCTTC. It is translated as CAISEGTGNLNEQFF.

This clone was recorded once. The J gene is TRBJ2-1, the V gene TRBV7-6; perhaps TRBD1 as D (5 bases). There are 14 residues in the CDR3. CDR1 is SGHVS, CDR2 FNYEAQ, per germline. V dropped 5 bases and J dropped 8 bases, with 16 bases sitting between them. In nucleotides, the CDR3 is TGTGCCAGCAGCCCAGAGGCAGGGCCCCATGAGCAGTTCTTC. It codes for CASSPEAGPHEQFF.